This T cell receptor beta chain was sequenced in a study of T cell repertoires in cytomegalovirus infection. At the level of the study: Both recently identified HLA-C-restricted and well-studied HLA-B-restricted CMV epitopes were used in the study. Matching HLA type and CMV infection were both indicated by public TCR beta signatures.

Trimming removed 0 bases from V and 6 bases from J, with 8 bases in between. CDR3 length equals 14 residues. CDR1 and CDR2 (germline): MNHGY, SAAAGT. The study's findings and limits: CMV-specific TCR beta clonotypes restricted by HLA-C were the ones dominating the ex vivo response. Using cumulative public TCR beta family frequency, the authors identified those who carried CMV together with the relevant HLA.

This clonotype was detected a few times. Its antigen is unidentified. TCRdb independently ran MiXCR on the reads; one entry per CDR3 protein. The sample has about 150,000 distinct CDR3 sequences, around 30% seen once. The chain is built from TRBV6-8 and TRBJ2-2; D uncertain. The sequence was obtained from a human donor in good health (CMV status not recorded). Some clones in this sample may be carry-over from other donors' samples. The specimen comprised CD8+ T cells from cultured PBMCs, sampled from culture after CMV antigen stimulation. In nucleotides, the CDR3 is TGTGCCAGCAGTTACTCGGGGATGGCCGGGGAGCTGTTTTTT. This sequence encodes CASSYSGMAGELFF.